This paragraph covers one T cell receptor (beta chain) sequence. Its target is unknown. These data belong to a study of graft-versus-host responses after intestinal transplantation. Turning to the study itself: Among the recipients, transplants were multivisceral, liver-intestinal, or isolated intestinal. Each recipient received anti-thymocyte globulin induction, then tacrolimus and steroids for 3 to 4 years.

Sequencing was performed with immunoSEQ multiplex PCR; in TCRdb, only in-frame clones are kept and a portion is missing. The table shows 95,000 to 110,000 clones, with roughly nine tenths occurring only once. Trimming shortened V by 2 bases and J by 4 bases, and 17 bases separated the two germline ends. CDR1 MNHEY and CDR2 SVGAGI come from the germline V gene. CDR3 length: 16 residues. Overall study results and limits: GvH clones were found in recipient marrow; some appeared first in ileum or blood.

This chain joins TRBV6-5 and TRBJ2-5; D tentatively fits TRBD1 or TRBD2 (5 bases each). This clonotype originated in a human donor who received an intestinal transplant. The material was unstimulated CD4+ T cells sorted from spleen or lymph node cells, obtained before intestinal transplant. The CDR3 region has the DNA TGTGCCAGCAGTTACCGTCAACCCGGGGCCAGAGAGACCCAGTACTTC. As protein: CASSYRQPGARETQYF.